The 5 T cell receptor beta chains below all came from one sample that was sequenced in a study of response to subunit inactivated influenza vaccine. One entry per CDR3 protein results from TCRdb running MiXCR on the RT-PCR reads. The data hold roughly 500,000 distinct CDR3 sequences, with approximately 17% observed a single time. Specimen: CD4+ T cells sorted from PBMCs, collected approximately 25 months after vaccination. The receptors come from a man between 50 and 69 years old who received an inactivated influenza vaccine.

This chain uses TRBV10-3 with TRBJ2-3, with TRBD2 identical over 9 bases. The CDR3 has 15 amino acids. The ends lost 6 bases at V and 4 bases at J; junction bases unmatched: 8. Germline CDR1 ENHRY, CDR2 SYGVKD. CDR3 DNA: TGTGCCATCAGATCGCCTAGCGGGGCCTCAGATACGCAGTATTTT. This sequence encodes CAIRSPSGASDTQYF.

This clonotype was picked up a small number of times. This chain links TRBV6-5 with TRBJ2-2; 11 bases align to TRBD2. The CDR3 totals 15 residues. Trimming at V came to 2 bases and at J to 7 bases, leaving 3 bases not matched to a gene. Germline V gives CDR1 MNHEY, CDR2 SVGAGI. The CDR3 reads CASSYRSGRGGELFF. Written as DNA, the CDR3 is TGTGCCAGCAGTTACCGTAGCGGGAGGGGCGGGGAGCTGTTTTTT.

J is TRBJ2-3 and V is TRBV11-3; D may be TRBD1 or TRBD2 (5 bases each). The V gene's germline CDR1 is SGHNT and CDR2 YENEEA. V was trimmed by 5 bases and J by 9 bases, leaving 15 bases between them. The CDR3 is made up of 13 amino acids. The CDR3 bases are TGTGCCAGCAGCGCTGGGACGTCGAAGACGCAGTATTTT. It translates to CASSAGTSKTQYF.

The gene calls are TRBV20-1 and TRBJ2-3; D is ambiguous. The CDR3 sequence is 13 residues long. The V and J ends lost 3 bases and 0 bases respectively, with 7 bases between them. Germline CDR1 and CDR2: DFQATT and SNEGSKA (reference sequence). The CDR3 DNA reads as TGCAGTGCTAGGAAACCGAGCACAGATACGCAGTATTTT. Translating gives CSARKPSTDTQYF.

This clonotype was observed a few times. The V gene is TRBV5-1, the J gene TRBJ1-4; D perhaps matches TRBD1 (5 bases). CDR1 is SGHRS and CDR2 is YFSETQ in the germline V gene. V was trimmed by 0 bases and J by 2 bases, leaving 11 bases between them. This CDR3 has 16 amino acids. This CDR3 reads CASSLGPGTTNEKLFF. CDR3 DNA sequence: TGCGCCAGCAGCTTGGGTCCAGGGACTACTAATGAAAAACTGTTTTTT.